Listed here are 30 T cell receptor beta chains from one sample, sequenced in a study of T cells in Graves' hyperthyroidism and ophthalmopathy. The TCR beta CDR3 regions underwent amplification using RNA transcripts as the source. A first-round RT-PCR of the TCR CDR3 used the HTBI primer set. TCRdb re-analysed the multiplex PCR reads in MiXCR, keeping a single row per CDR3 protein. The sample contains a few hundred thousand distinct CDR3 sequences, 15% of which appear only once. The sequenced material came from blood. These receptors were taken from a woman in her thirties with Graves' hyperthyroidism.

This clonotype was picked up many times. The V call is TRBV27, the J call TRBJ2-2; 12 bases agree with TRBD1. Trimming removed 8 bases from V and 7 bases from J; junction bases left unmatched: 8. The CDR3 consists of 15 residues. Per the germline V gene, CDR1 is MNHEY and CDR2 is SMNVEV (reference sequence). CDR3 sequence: CASASGTGGHGELFF. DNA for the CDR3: TGTGCCAGCGCATCCGGGACAGGGGGCCACGGGGAGCTGTTTTTT.

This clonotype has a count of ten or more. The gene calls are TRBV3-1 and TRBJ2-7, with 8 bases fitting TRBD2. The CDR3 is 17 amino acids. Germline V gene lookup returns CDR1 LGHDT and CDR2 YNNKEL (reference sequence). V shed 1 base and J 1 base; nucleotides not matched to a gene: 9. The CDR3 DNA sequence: TGTGCCAGCAGCCAAGGTTTAACTAGCGGACCTTCCTACGAGCAGTACTTC. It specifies CASSQGLTSGPSYEQYF.

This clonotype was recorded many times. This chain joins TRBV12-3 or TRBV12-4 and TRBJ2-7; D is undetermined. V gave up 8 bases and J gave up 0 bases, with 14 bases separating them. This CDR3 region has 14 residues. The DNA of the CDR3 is TGTGCCAGCCGTGCTTCCCCGTCCTCCTACGAGCAGTACTTC. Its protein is CASRASPSSYEQYF.

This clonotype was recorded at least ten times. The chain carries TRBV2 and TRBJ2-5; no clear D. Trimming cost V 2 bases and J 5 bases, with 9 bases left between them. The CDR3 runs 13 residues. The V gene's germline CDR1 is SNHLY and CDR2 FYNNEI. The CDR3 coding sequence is TGTGCCAGCAGTGAACTCCTTGGGGAGACCCAGTACTTC. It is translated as CASSELLGETQYF.

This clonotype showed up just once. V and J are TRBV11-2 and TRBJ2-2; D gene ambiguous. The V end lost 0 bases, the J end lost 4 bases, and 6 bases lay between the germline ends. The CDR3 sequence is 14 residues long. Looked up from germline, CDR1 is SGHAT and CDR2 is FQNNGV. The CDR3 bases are TGTGCCAGCAGCTTAGATCGGCCCACCGGGGAGCTGTTTTTT. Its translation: CASSLDRPTGELFF.

CDR3 in amino acids: CATSDSRTNEKLFF. The CDR3 DNA sequence: TGTGCCACCAGTGATTCACGGACAAATGAAAAACTGTTTTTT. The chain couples TRBV24-1 to TRBJ1-4; a possible D gene is TRBD1 (5 bases). Per germline, CDR1 KGHDR and CDR2 SFDVKD. The V end lost 2 bases, the J end lost 5 bases, and 8 bases lay between the germline ends. There are 14 residues in the CDR3.

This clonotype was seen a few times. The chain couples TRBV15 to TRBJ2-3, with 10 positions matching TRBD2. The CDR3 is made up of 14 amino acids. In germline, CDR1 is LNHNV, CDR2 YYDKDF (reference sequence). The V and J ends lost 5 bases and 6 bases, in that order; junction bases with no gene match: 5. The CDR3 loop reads CATSERSGRDTQYF. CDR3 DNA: TGTGCCACCAGCGAACGTAGCGGGAGGGATACGCAGTATTTT.

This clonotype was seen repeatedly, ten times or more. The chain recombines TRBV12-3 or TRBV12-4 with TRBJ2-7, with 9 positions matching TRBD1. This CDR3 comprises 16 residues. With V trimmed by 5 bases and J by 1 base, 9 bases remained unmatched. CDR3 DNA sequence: TGTGCCAGCAGTCCGGGACAGGGTCCGGGATCCTACGAGCAGTACTTC. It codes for CASSPGQGPGSYEQYF.

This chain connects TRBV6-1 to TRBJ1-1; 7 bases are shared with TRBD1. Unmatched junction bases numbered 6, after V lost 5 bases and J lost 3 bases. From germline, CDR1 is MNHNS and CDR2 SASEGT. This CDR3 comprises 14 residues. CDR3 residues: CASSLGQSHTEAFF. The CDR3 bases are TGTGCCAGCAGTCTGGGACAGTCACACACTGAAGCTTTCTTT.

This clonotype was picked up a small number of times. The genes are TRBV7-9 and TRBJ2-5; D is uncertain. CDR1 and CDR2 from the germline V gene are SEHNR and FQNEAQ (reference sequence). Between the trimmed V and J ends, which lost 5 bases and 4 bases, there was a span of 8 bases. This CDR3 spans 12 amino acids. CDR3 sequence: CASSQTSETQYF. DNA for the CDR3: TGTGCCAGCAGCCAGACTTCAGAGACCCAGTACTTC.

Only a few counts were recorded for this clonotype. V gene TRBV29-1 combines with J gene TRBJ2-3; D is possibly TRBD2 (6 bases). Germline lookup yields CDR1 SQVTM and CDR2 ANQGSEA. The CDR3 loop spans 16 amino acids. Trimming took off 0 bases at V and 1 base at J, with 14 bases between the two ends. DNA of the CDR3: TGCAGCGTTGAAGATAGGGCGGGACGAGGCACAGATACGCAGTATTTT. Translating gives CSVEDRAGRGTDTQYF.

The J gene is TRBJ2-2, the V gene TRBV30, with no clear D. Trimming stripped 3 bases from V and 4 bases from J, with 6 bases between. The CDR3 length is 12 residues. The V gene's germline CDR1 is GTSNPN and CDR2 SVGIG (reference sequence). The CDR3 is CAWRPRTGELFF. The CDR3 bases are TGTGCCTGGAGGCCGCGCACCGGGGAGCTGTTTTTT. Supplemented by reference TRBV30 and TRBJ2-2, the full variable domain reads SQTIHQWPATLVQPVGSPLSLECTVEGTSNPNLYWYRQAAGRGLQLLFYSVGIGQISSEVPQNLSASRPQDRQFILSSKKLLLSDSGFYLCAWRPRTGELFFGEGSRLTVL.

CDR3 DNA: TGCGCCAGCAGCCGCGGACAGGGGGCACGATCACCCCTCCACTTT. The encoded protein is CASSRGQGARSPLHF. This chain uses TRBV4-1 with TRBJ1-6, with 11 bases that match TRBD1. V was clipped by 4 bases and J by 10 bases; unmatched bases: 6. The V gene's germline CDR1 is MGHRA and CDR2 YSYEKL. The CDR3 length is 15 residues.

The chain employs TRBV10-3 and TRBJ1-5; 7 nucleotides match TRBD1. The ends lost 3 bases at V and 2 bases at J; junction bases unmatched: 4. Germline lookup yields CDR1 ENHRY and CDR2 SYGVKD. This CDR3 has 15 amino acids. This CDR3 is CAISELGTGNQPQHF. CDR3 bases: TGTGCCATCAGTGAACTAGGGACAGGCAATCAGCCCCAGCATTTT.

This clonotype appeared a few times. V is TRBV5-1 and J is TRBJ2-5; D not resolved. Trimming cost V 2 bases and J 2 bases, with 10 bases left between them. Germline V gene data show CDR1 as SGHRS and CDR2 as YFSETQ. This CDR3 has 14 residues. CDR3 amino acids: CASSFTDGQETQYF. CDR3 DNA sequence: TGCGCCAGCAGCTTTACAGATGGACAAGAGACCCAGTACTTC.

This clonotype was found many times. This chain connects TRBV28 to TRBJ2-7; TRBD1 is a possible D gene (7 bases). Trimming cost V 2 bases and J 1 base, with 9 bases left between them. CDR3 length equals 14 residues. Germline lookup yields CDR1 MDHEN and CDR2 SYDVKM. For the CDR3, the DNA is TGTGCCAGCAGTTTACAGGGGGGTTCCTACGAGCAGTACTTC. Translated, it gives CASSLQGGSYEQYF. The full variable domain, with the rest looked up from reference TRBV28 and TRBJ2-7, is DVKVTQSSRYLVKRTGEKVFLECVQDMDHENMFWYRQDPGLGLRLIYFSYDVKMKEKGDIPEGYSVSREKKERFSLILESASTNQTSMYLCASSLQGGSYEQYFGPGTRLTVT.

Written as DNA, the CDR3 is TGCGCCAGCAGCTTAATCGGGACAGGGAGTTATGTCTACGAGCAGTACTTC. The encoded protein is CASSLIGTGSYVYEQYF. V gene TRBV5-1 combines with J gene TRBJ2-7, with TRBD1 matching 9 bases. Germline V gene data show CDR1 as SGHRS and CDR2 as YFSETQ. CDR3 length: 17 residues. The V gene end was trimmed by 2 bases and the J gene end by 3 bases; junction bases not matched to a gene: 12.

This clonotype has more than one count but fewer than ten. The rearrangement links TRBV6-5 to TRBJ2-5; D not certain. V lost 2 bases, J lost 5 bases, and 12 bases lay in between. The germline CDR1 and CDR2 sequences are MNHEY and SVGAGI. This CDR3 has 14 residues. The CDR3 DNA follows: TGTGCCAGCAGTTACAGTAGGAACCTGGAGACCCAGTACTTC. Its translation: CASSYSRNLETQYF.

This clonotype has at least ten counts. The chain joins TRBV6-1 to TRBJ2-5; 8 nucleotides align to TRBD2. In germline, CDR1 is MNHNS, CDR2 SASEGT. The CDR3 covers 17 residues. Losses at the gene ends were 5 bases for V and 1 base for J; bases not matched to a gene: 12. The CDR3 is CASSPRPRTSGQETQYF. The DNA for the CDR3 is TGTGCCAGCAGTCCCCGCCCCCGAACTAGCGGCCAAGAGACCCAGTACTTC.

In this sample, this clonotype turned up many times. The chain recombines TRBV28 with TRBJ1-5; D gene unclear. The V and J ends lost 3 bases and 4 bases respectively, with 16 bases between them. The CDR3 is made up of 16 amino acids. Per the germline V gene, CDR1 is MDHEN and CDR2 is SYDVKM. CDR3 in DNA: TGTGCCAGCAGTTTTGTCCTTTCAGGCCCGAATCAGCCCCAGCATTTT. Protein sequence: CASSFVLSGPNQPQHF.

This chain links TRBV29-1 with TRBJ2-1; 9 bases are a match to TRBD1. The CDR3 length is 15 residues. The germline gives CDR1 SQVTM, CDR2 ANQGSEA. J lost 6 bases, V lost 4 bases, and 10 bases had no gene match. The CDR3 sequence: CSVGGPGTGINEQFF. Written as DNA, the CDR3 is TGCAGCGTTGGGGGCCCCGGGACAGGGATCAATGAGCAGTTCTTC.

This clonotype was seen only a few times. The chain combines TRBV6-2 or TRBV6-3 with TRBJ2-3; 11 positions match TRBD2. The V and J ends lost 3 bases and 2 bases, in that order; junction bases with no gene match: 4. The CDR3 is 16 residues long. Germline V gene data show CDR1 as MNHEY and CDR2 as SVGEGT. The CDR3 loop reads CASSYPSGRFTDTQYF. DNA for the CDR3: TGTGCCAGCAGTTATCCTAGCGGGAGGTTCACAGATACGCAGTATTTT.

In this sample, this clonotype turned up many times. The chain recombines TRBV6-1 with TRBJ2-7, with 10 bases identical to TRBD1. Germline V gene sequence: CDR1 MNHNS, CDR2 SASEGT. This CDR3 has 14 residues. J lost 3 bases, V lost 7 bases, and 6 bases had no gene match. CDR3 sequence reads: CASTNDRGLYEQYF. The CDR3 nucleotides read TGTGCCAGCACTAACGACAGGGGGCTCTACGAGCAGTACTTC.

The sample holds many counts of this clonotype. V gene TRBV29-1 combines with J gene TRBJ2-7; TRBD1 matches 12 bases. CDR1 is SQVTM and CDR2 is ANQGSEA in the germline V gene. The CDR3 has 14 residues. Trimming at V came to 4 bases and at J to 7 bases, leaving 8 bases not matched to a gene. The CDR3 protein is CSVVVGQGAREQYF. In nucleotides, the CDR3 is TGCAGCGTTGTCGTGGGACAGGGGGCGCGTGAGCAGTACTTC.

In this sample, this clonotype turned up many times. CDR3 loop: CASRQLLAGKETQYF. The CDR3 DNA follows: TGTGCCAGCAGACAATTACTAGCGGGAAAAGAGACCCAGTACTTC. The rearrangement joins TRBV12-3 or TRBV12-4 to TRBJ2-5, with TRBD2 matching 10 bases. This CDR3 has 15 amino acids. V was pared by 6 bases and J by 3 bases, with 7 bases of the junction left unmatched.

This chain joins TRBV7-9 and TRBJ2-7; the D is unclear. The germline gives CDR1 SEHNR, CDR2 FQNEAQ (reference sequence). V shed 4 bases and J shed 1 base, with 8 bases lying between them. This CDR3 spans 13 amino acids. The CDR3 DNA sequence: TGTGCCAGCAGCTCTACAGTATCCTACGAGCAGTACTTC. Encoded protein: CASSSTVSYEQYF.

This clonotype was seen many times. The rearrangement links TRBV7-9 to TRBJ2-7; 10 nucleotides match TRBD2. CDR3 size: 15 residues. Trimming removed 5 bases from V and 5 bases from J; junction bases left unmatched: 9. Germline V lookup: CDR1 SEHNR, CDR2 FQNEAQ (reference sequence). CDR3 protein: CASSETLAGVDEQYF. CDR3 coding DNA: TGTGCCAGCAGCGAAACTCTAGCGGGAGTGGACGAGCAGTACTTC.

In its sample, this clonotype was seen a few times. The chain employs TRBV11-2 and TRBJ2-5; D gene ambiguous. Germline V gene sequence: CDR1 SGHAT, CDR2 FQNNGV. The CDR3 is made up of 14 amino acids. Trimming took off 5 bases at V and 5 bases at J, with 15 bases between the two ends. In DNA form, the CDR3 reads TGTGCCAGCAGCCCCAGATCCCTTGGGGAGACCCAGTACTTC. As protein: CASSPRSLGETQYF.

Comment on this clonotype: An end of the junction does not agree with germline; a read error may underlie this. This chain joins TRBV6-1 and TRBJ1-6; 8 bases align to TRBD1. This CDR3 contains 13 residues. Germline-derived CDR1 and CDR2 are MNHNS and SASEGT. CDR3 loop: CLTQGVVNSPLHF. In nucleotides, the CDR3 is TGCTTGACACAGGGGGTAGTAAATTCACCCCTCCACTTT.

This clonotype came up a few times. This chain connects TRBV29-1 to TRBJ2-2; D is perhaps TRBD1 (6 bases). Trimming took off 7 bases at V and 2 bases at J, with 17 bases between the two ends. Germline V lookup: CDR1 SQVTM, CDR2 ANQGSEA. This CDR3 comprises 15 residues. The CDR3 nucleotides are TGCAGCGGGGCGGATATGACAGGCAACACCGGGGAGCTGTTTTTT. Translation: CSGADMTGNTGELFF.